This T cell receptor beta chain is drawn from a study of identical twins. General study findings and limits: Insertion counts were lower in abundant cord blood beta clonotypes, a trend that memory repertoires did not show.

One entry per CDR3 protein results from TCRdb running MiXCR on the 5' RACE reads. The sample includes about 470,000 distinct CDR3 sequences, 20% to 25% of them seen just once. This clonotype was detected a few times. Antigen specificity is unknown. This same sample was also taken into another study, of T cells expressing NK-cell markers. That paper adds: Beta-chain profiling covered CD3+CD56+NKG2C+, CD3+CD56+NKG2C- and CD3+CD56-NKG2C+ sorted subsets. These clonotypes, the leaders elsewhere, also led the CD3+CD56-NKG2C+ fraction in several donors.

The TCR comes from a woman in her late teens or twenties in good health. The sequenced material came from CD4+ T cells sorted from blood.

The CDR3 loop is CSATKGPPYEQYF. The DNA for the CDR3 is TGCAGTGCTACCAAGGGACCGCCCTACGAGCAGTACTTC. The V call is TRBV20-1, the J call TRBJ2-7, with D perhaps being TRBD1 or TRBD2 (5 bases each). V lost 4 bases to trimming and J lost 2 bases, with 12 bases between them. Germline assignment: CDR1 DFQATT and CDR2 SNEGSKA (reference sequence). The CDR3 sequence is 13 residues long.